The 17 T cell receptor beta chains below come from one sample, sequenced in a study of follicular helper T cells after annual influenza vaccination. Specified time point: 2015-2016 season, pre-vaccination. Sequenced by immunoSEQ multiplex PCR; TCRdb stores in-frame clones only, minus some. The top ten clones hold around 3.4% of a sample with around 10,000 clones, 81% of them seen once. Sequencing was performed on CXCR5+ CD38- circulating T follicular helper cells from blood, taken on the day of influenza vaccination. Documented subset: circulating Tfh, non-naive CD4+CXCR5+PD-1+ (ICOS+CD38+ or ICOS-CD38-). Receptor source: an adult who received the influenza vaccine.

The J gene is TRBJ2-3, the V gene TRBV5-1; D may be TRBD2 (5 bases). Germline CDR1 SGHRS, CDR2 YFSETQ. V was pared by 0 bases and J by 6 bases, with 11 bases between. There are 14 residues in the CDR3. CDR3 loop: CASSLAGLQDTQYF. The CDR3 coding sequence is TGCGCCAGCAGCTTGGCCGGACTTCAGGATACGCAGTATTTT. Full variable domain (outside the CDR3, taken from reference TRBV5-1 and TRBJ2-3): KAGVTQTPRYLIKTRGQQVTLSCSPISGHRSVSWYQQTPGQGLQFLFEYFSETQRNKGNFPGRFSGRQFSNSRSEMNVSTLELGDSALYLCASSLAGLQDTQYFGPGTRLTVL.

This sequence joins TRBV7-9 and TRBJ1-5; D possibly corresponds to TRBD1 (6 bases). Per germline, CDR1 SEHNR and CDR2 FQNEAQ (reference sequence). The V end lost 6 bases, the J end lost 5 bases, and 11 bases lay between the germline ends. This CDR3 region has 13 residues. CDR3 amino acids: CASSLQGDQPQHF. DNA for the CDR3: TGTGCCAGCAGTTTACAGGGCGATCAGCCCCAGCATTTT.

This clone was found once. The chain employs TRBV5-4 and TRBJ2-6; perhaps D is TRBD1 or TRBD2 (5 bases each). Germline lookup yields CDR1 SGHNT and CDR2 YYREEE (reference sequence). V lost 4 bases, J lost 4 bases, and 15 bases lay in between. There are 16 residues in the CDR3. The CDR3 nucleotides are TGTGCCAGCAGCCTCCCGACTGGGACCGGGGCCAACGTCCTGACTTTC. This sequence encodes CASSLPTGTGANVLTF.

The chain is built from TRBV9 and TRBJ2-3; no reliable D call. Trimming shortened V by 0 bases and J by 2 bases, and 4 bases separated the two germline ends. CDR1 and CDR2 (germline): SGDLS, YYNGEE. The CDR3 extends over 13 amino acids. CDR3 in DNA: TGTGCCAGCAGCGTAGGAACCACAGATACGCAGTATTTT. It specifies CASSVGTTDTQYF. Variable domain in full (rest from reference TRBV9 and TRBJ2-3): DSGVTQTPKHLITATGQRVTLRCSPRSGDLSVYWYQQSLDQGLQFLIQYYNGEERAKGNILERFSAQQFPDLHSELNLSSLELGDSALYFCASSVGTTDTQYFGPGTRLTVL.

This chain joins TRBV28 and TRBJ2-5; a possible D gene is TRBD2 (5 bases). Germline-derived CDR1 and CDR2 are MDHEN and SYDVKM. This CDR3 is built from 12 residues. The V end lost 6 bases, the J end lost 1 base, and 6 bases lay between the germline ends. The CDR3 sequence is CASSRGQETQYF. CDR3 coding DNA: TGTGCCAGCAGCCGGGGCCAAGAGACCCAGTACTTC. Using reference TRBV28 and TRBJ2-5 for the parts outside the CDR3, the full variable domain is DVKVTQSSRYLVKRTGEKVFLECVQDMDHENMFWYRQDPGLGLRLIYFSYDVKMKEKGDIPEGYSVSREKKERFSLILESASTNQTSMYLCASSRGQETQYFGPGTRLLVL.

The genes are TRBV4-2 and TRBJ1-6, with TRBD1 matching 8 bases. CDR1 LGHNA and CDR2 YNFKEQ come from the germline V gene. J gave up 0 bases and V 2 bases, and 12 bases lay outside the gene matches. CDR3 length equals 20 residues. The CDR3 nucleotides are TGTGCCAGCAGCCAAAACGCGGCCGGGACAGGCAGCTCCTATAATTCACCCCTCCACTTT. Amino acid sequence: CASSQNAAGTGSSYNSPLHF.

The V and J genes are TRBV28 and TRBJ2-1, with TRBD2 matching over 10 bases. The V segment lost 8 bases and the J segment 2 bases; nucleotides outside the gene matches: 3. CDR3 length: 14 amino acids. The germline gives CDR1 MDHEN, CDR2 SYDVKM. This CDR3 reads CASQRGGPYNEQFF. The CDR3 DNA reads TGTGCCAGCCAGCGGGGGGGCCCCTACAATGAGCAGTTCTTC.

The CDR3 nucleotides are TGTGCCAGCAGTGACCCGGGACTAGCGGGAGAGACCCAGTACTTC. This gives the protein CASSDPGLAGETQYF. The gene calls are TRBV6-6 and TRBJ2-5; 12 bases map to TRBD2. V shed 5 bases and J 4 bases; nucleotides not matched to a gene: 5. The CDR3 consists of 15 residues. Per germline, CDR1 MNHNY and CDR2 SVGAGI (reference sequence).

V is TRBV5-4 and J is TRBJ2-2; possibly TRBD2 for D (7 bases). CDR3 size: 14 residues. Germline values: CDR1 SGHNT, CDR2 YYREEE (reference sequence). V lost 4 bases and J lost 6, with 13 bases in between. CDR3 loop: CASSLRGGPGELFF. CDR3 nucleotides: TGTGCCAGCAGCCTGAGGGGGGGCCCCGGGGAGCTGTTTTTT.

This clone turned up a few times. V is TRBV11-2 and J is TRBJ2-7; tentatively, D is TRBD2 (6 bases). Germline V gives CDR1 SGHAT, CDR2 FQNNGV. V was trimmed by 5 bases and J by 6 bases, leaving 20 bases between them. The CDR3 is 15 amino acids. This CDR3 is CASSVTGEEGSEQYF. DNA of the CDR3: TGTGCCAGCAGCGTCACAGGCGAGGAGGGGAGCGAGCAGTACTTC. The whole variable domain, filled in from reference TRBV11-2 and TRBJ2-7, reads EAGVAQSPRYKIIEKRQSVAFWCNPISGHATLYWYQQILGQGPKLLIQFQNNGVVDDSQLPKDRFSAERLKGVDSTLKIQPAKLEDSAVYLCASSVTGEEGSEQYFGPGTRLTVT.

The V call is TRBV28, the J call TRBJ1-5, with no clear D. Between the trimmed V and J ends, which lost 4 bases and 11 bases, there was a span of 12 bases. In germline, CDR1 is MDHEN, CDR2 SYDVKM. There are 12 residues in the CDR3. The chain's CDR3 is CASSSGPGAQHF. In nucleotides, the CDR3 is TGTGCCAGCAGTTCCGGCCCCGGCGCCCAGCATTTT.

This clone was observed a handful of times. The chain is built from TRBV21-1 and TRBJ1-6; the table assigns TRBD1, which was not confirmed against the DNA. TRBV21-1 is a pseudogene locus. The CDR3 runs 16 residues. The CDR3 DNA reads as TGTGCCAGCAGCCCCCTGAGTACAGGGACGCGTTCACCCCTCCACTTT. This encodes CASSPLSTGTRSPLHF.

The V and J genes are TRBV14 and TRBJ1-3, with D unresolved. CDR1 and CDR2 (germline): SGHDN, FVKESK. There are 12 residues in the CDR3. The V gene lost 2 bases and the J gene lost 4 bases, with 3 bases spanning the gap. Here the CDR3 DNA reads TGTGCCAGCAGCCAATCCGGAAACACCATATATTTT. It is translated as CASSQSGNTIYF.

The rearrangement joins TRBV19 to TRBJ1-1; D may be TRBD1 (5 bases). Germline V gene data show CDR1 as LNHDA and CDR2 as SQIVND (reference sequence). Between the trimmed V and J ends, which lost 3 bases and 0 bases, there was a span of 11 bases. CDR3 length equals 15 residues. The CDR3 region has the DNA TGTGCCAGTAGTATCCAGGGAGGTTTGAACACTGAAGCTTTCTTT. Its protein is CASSIQGGLNTEAFF. Full variable domain (rest looked up from reference TRBV19 and TRBJ1-1): DGGITQSPKYLFRKEGQNVTLSCEQNLNHDAMYWYRQDPGQGLRLIYYSQIVNDFQKGDIAEGYSVSREKKESFPLTVTSAQKNPTAFYLCASSIQGGLNTEAFFGQGTRLTVV.

The V gene is TRBV6-1, the J gene TRBJ2-1, with D possibly matching TRBD1 (6 bases). V was shortened by 10 bases and J by 6 bases, with 13 bases between the two germline ends. Per the germline V gene, CDR1 is MNHNS and CDR2 is SASEGT. The CDR3 has 12 amino acids. The CDR3 bases are TGTGCCACCGAGGGGGATAGCAATGAGCAGTTCTTC. Protein product: CATEGDSNEQFF.

V and J are TRBV19 and TRBJ2-5; no reliable D call. Germline V gene data show CDR1 as LNHDA and CDR2 as SQIVND (reference sequence). CDR3 length equals 13 residues. V shed 4 bases and J shed 0 bases, with 6 bases lying between them. As DNA, the CDR3 is TGTGCCAGTAGTAGGGATAACCAAGAGACCCAGTACTTC. Translating it yields CASSRDNQETQYF. The entire variable domain, with the rest obtained from reference TRBV19 and TRBJ2-5, is as follows: DGGITQSPKYLFRKEGQNVTLSCEQNLNHDAMYWYRQDPGQGLRLIYYSQIVNDFQKGDIAEGYSVSREKKESFPLTVTSAQKNPTAFYLCASSRDNQETQYFGPGTRLLVL.

This chain connects TRBV7-2 to TRBJ2-7, with D possibly being TRBD2 (5 bases). Germline CDR1 is SGHTA and CDR2 is FQGNSA. Trimming shortened V by 1 base and J by 4 bases, and 8 bases separated the two germline ends. The CDR3 contains 13 residues. In DNA form, the CDR3 reads TGTGCCAGCAGCTTAGGAGGGAATTACGAGCAGTACTTC. Its protein product is CASSLGGNYEQYF.